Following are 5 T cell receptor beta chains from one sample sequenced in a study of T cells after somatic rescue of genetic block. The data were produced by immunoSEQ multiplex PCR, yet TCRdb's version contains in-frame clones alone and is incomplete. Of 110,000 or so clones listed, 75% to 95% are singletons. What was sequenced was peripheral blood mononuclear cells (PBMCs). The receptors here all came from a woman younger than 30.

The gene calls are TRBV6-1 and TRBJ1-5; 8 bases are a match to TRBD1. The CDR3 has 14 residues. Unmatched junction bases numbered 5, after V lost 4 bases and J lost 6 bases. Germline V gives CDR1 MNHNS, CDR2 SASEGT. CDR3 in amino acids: CASSGTGLSQPQHF. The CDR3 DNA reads TGTGCCAGCAGTGGGACAGGGTTGAGTCAGCCCCAGCATTTT.

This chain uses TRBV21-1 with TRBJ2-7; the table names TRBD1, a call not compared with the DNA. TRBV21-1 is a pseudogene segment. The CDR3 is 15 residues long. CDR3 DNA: TGTGCCAGCAGTCTAGGGGCAGGTCTGCCCCACGAGCAGTACTTC. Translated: CASSLGAGLPHEQYF.

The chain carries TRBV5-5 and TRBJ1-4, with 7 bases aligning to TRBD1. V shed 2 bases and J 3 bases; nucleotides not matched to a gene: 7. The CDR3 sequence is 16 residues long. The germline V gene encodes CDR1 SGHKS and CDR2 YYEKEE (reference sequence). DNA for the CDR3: TGTGCCAGCAGCTTTCCAGGGGGAGGATCTAATGAAAAACTGTTTTTT. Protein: CASSFPGGGSNEKLFF.

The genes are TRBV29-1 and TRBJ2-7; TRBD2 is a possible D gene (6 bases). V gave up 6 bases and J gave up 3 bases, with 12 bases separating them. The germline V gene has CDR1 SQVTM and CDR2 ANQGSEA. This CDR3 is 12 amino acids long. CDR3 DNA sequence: TGCAGCGTCTCCCCGGGAGACTACGAGCAGTACTTC. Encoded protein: CSVSPGDYEQYF.

The chain's CDR3 is CASSASGTGINSAEAFF. In nucleotides, the CDR3 is TGTGCCAGCAGCGCCTCGGGGACAGGGATCAACTCGGCTGAAGCTTTCTTT. The rearrangement uses TRBV7-9 and TRBJ1-1; 9 nucleotides agree with TRBD1. Trimming removed 5 bases from V and 6 bases from J; junction bases left unmatched: 16. There are 17 residues in the CDR3. Looked up from germline, CDR1 is SEHNR and CDR2 is FQNEAQ (reference sequence).